One sample yielded the 14 T cell receptor beta chains listed below, sequenced in a study of spatial heterogeneity in lung cancer (dated by TCRdb to the late 2010s). Libraries came from 5' RACE. The instrument given in TCRdb is NextSeq 500. The public reads were reanalyzed by TCRdb: fastp trimming at Q25, MiXCR alignment, in-frame beta chains only. Duplicate CDR3 protein sequences are folded into a single record with the most common DNA and genes. The sample table shows about 7,000 distinct CDR3 sequences, and around 13% are seen once. Approximately 8.1% of the sample is held by the ten biggest clonotypes. According to the study, the label for this sample's time point signals: sample taken at primary tumor resection. What the authors observed across the whole study: The tumor nonsynonymous mutation count correlated with the number of expanded intratumoral alpha and beta TCRs.

These receptors have no known antigen. Sequencing used lung tumor tissue, obtained at surgery. These receptors were collected from a male donor with early-stage non-small cell lung cancer.

This clonotype was detected a few times. This beta chain came through as a stray read in a library set up for alpha chains, and its size says little. CDR3 sequence reads: CASSLGPEGETQYF. CDR3 nucleotide sequence: TGTGCCAGCAGCCTAGGGCCCGAAGGAGAGACCCAGTACTTC. The chain combines TRBV11-2 with TRBJ2-5; D is uncertain. V was clipped by 5 bases and J by 4 bases, with 14 bases between them. This CDR3 region has 14 residues. Per the germline V gene, CDR1 is SGHAT and CDR2 is FQNNGV.

The sample holds many counts of this clonotype. A library made for alpha chains picked up this beta chain off target, so its size means little. V and J are TRBV7-9 and TRBJ2-7; the match to TRBD2 covers 9 bases. The CDR3 runs 16 residues. The V gene end was trimmed by 3 bases and the J gene end by 4 bases; junction bases not matched to a gene: 10. Per the germline V gene, CDR1 is SEHNR and CDR2 is FQNEAQ (reference sequence). The DNA of the CDR3 is TGTGCCAGCAGCTTTAGTGCCGGGACTAGCAATTACGAGCAGTACTTC. Amino acids: CASSFSAGTSNYEQYF. The complete variable domain, with remaining parts taken from reference TRBV7-9 and TRBJ2-7, reads DTGVSQNPRHKITKRGQNVTFRCDPISEHNRLYWYRQTLGQGPEFLTYFQNEAQLEKSRLLSDRFSAERPKGSFSTLEIQRTEQGDSAMYLCASSFSAGTSNYEQYFGPGTRLTVT.

This clonotype was picked up many times. With the library built for alpha chains, this beta chain is off target and its frequency is not meaningful. The chain couples TRBV28 to TRBJ1-2; the D is unclear. The CDR3 is made up of 12 amino acids. The V and J ends lost 5 bases and 5 bases respectively, with 9 bases between them. CDR1 is MDHEN and CDR2 is SYDVKM in the germline V gene. The CDR3 nucleotides are TGTGCCAGCAGTCTGTCCAGATATGGCTACACCTTC. Protein sequence: CASSLSRYGYTF.

This clonotype was counted ten times or more. In a library made to pick up alpha chains, this beta chain is a stray read with a size that means little. This chain connects TRBV11-3 to TRBJ2-1; D is undetermined. Trimming removed 3 bases at V and 0 bases at J, with 9 bases between. This CDR3 has 15 residues. Germline assignment: CDR1 SGHNT and CDR2 YENEEA. DNA of the CDR3: TGTGCCAGCAGCTTGAAGGTGAGCTCCTACAATGAGCAGTTCTTC. As protein: CASSLKVSSYNEQFF. Full variable domain (outside the CDR3, taken from reference TRBV11-3 and TRBJ2-1): EAGVVQSPRYKIIEKKQPVAFWCNPISGHNTLYWYLQNLGQGPELLIRYENEEAVDDSQLPKDRFSAERLKGVDSTLKIQPAELGDSAVYLCASSLKVSSYNEQFFGPGTRLTVL.

This clonotype was counted at least ten times. For a library built for alpha chains, this beta chain is a stray read; little rests on its size. The chain has TRBV25-1 and TRBJ2-2; D is possibly TRBD2 (6 bases). V lost 2 bases and J 11 bases, leaving 18 bases between the germline ends. The CDR3 has 15 residues. Looked up from germline, CDR1 is MGHDK and CDR2 is SYGVNS. CDR3 amino acids: CASSEPGTRIQELFF. In DNA form, the CDR3 reads TGTGCCAGCAGTGAACCCGGGACTCGAATCCAAGAGCTGTTTTTT.

This clonotype ranks as medium-sized. The library was designed around alpha chains, so this beta chain is a stray read whose abundance carries little weight. The chain has TRBV7-7 and TRBJ2-5, with D tentatively TRBD1 (5 bases). This CDR3 comprises 14 residues. V dropped 6 bases and J dropped 1 base, with 12 bases sitting between them. CDR1 is SSHAT and CDR2 is FNYEAQ in the germline V gene (reference sequence). The CDR3 sequence is CASSPTDSQETQYF. The CDR3 region has the DNA TGTGCCAGCAGTCCTACTGACAGCCAAGAGACCCAGTACTTC.

This clonotype appeared many times. This beta chain is off target for a library built for alpha chains, so its abundance means little. V is TRBV20-1 and J is TRBJ2-1; D is possibly TRBD1 (6 bases). Per the germline V gene, CDR1 is DFQATT and CDR2 is SNEGSKA (reference sequence). The CDR3 contains 15 residues. V lost 3 bases, J lost 5 bases, and 17 bases lay in between. The CDR3 reads CSASTGFDRHNEQFF. The CDR3, as DNA: TGCAGTGCTAGTACGGGATTTGACAGGCACAATGAGCAGTTCTTC.

Remarks on this clonotype: The library was built for alpha chains, so this beta chain is an off-target read and its size means little. The chain has TRBV7-2 and TRBJ2-5, with a weak D call TRBD2 (5 bases). With 4 bases removed from V and 9 bases from J, the gap between germline ends came to 15 bases. Germline V gene lookup returns CDR1 SGHTA and CDR2 FQGNSA. There are 13 residues in the CDR3. CDR3 DNA: TGTGCCAGCAGCTCCCAGGCTTTGGGAGCCCAGTACTTC. Translated: CASSSQALGAQYF.

This clonotype was detected a few times. With the library built for alpha chains, this beta chain is off target and its frequency is not meaningful. The V call is TRBV12-3 or TRBV12-4, the J call TRBJ2-3, with D perhaps matching TRBD2 (5 bases). This CDR3 comprises 14 residues. V was cut by 3 bases and J by 2 bases, with 9 bases left in between. This chain's CDR3 is CASSFAGNTDTQYF. The CDR3 DNA is TGTGCCAGCAGTTTTGCCGGGAACACAGATACGCAGTATTTT.

This clonotype is labeled as medium-sized. This beta chain is a stray read from a library made for alpha chains; its abundance is not meaningful. This chain connects TRBV5-1 to TRBJ1-2; 7 bases agree with TRBD1. CDR3 length: 16 amino acids. V lost 0 bases and J lost 0; bases outside the gene matches: 5. The germline V gene has CDR1 SGHRS and CDR2 YFSETQ. CDR3 protein: CASSLDFGTANYGYTF. Here the CDR3 DNA reads TGCGCCAGCAGCTTGGATTTTGGGACAGCTAACTATGGCTACACCTTC. The variable domain in full, completed from reference TRBV5-1 and TRBJ1-2, reads KAGVTQTPRYLIKTRGQQVTLSCSPISGHRSVSWYQQTPGQGLQFLFEYFSETQRNKGNFPGRFSGRQFSNSRSEMNVSTLELGDSALYLCASSLDFGTANYGYTFGSGTRLTVV.

This clonotype is medium-sized within its sample. This beta chain turned up in a library designed for alpha chains; as an off-target read, its abundance says little. The J gene is TRBJ1-4, the V gene TRBV2; 9 bases match TRBD1. There are 15 residues in the CDR3. The germline CDR1 and CDR2 sequences are SNHLY and FYNNEI. V lost 4 bases to trimming and J lost 3 bases; unmatched junction nucleotides: 3. CDR3 region: CASSVDRGANEKLFF. The CDR3 nucleotides are TGTGCCAGCAGTGTCGACAGGGGGGCTAATGAAAAACTGTTTTTT.

The sample holds many counts of this clonotype. Little can be read into the size of this beta chain, an off-target read in a library designed for alpha chains. This chain uses TRBV20-1 with TRBJ2-5; TRBD2 agrees at 13 bases. V gave up 6 bases and J gave up 4 bases; unmatched junction bases: 8. This CDR3 is built from 15 residues. Germline-derived CDR1 and CDR2 are DFQATT and SNEGSKA (reference sequence). CDR3 coding DNA: TGCAGTGCCCGACTAGCGGGGGGCCTAGGAGAGACCCAGTACTTC. Its protein is CSARLAGGLGETQYF.

This clonotype has at least ten counts. This beta chain is an unintended read in a library built for alpha chains; its size means little. The rearrangement links TRBV7-3 to TRBJ2-3; 8 bases fit TRBD2. Germline V lookup: CDR1 SGHTA, CDR2 FQGTGA. The CDR3 contains 18 residues. V dropped 0 bases and J dropped 2; count of bases not matched to a gene: 10. The CDR3 DNA reads TGTGCCAGCAGCTTAACCCGGTCGGGAGGGCCGACCACAGATACGCAGTATTTT. Its protein is CASSLTRSGGPTTDTQYF. Filled out from reference TRBV7-3 and TRBJ2-3, the complete variable domain reads GAGVSQTPSNKVTEKGKYVELRCDPISGHTALYWYRQSLGQGPEFLIYFQGTGAADDSGLPNDRFFAVRPEGSVSTLKIQRTERGDSAVYLCASSLTRSGGPTTDTQYFGPGTRLTVL.

This clonotype was seen ten or more times. Being off target in a library aimed at alpha chains, this beta chain has a size of little meaning. The rearrangement joins TRBV4-1 to TRBJ2-7, with 7 nucleotides matching TRBD2. J lost 0 bases, V lost 2 bases, and 13 bases had no gene match. The length of the CDR3 is 18 residues. In germline, CDR1 is MGHRA, CDR2 YSYEKL. CDR3 protein: CASSQSSGTRDYSYEQYF. As DNA, the CDR3 is TGCGCCAGCAGCCAATCATCTGGCACCAGGGACTACTCCTACGAGCAGTACTTC.